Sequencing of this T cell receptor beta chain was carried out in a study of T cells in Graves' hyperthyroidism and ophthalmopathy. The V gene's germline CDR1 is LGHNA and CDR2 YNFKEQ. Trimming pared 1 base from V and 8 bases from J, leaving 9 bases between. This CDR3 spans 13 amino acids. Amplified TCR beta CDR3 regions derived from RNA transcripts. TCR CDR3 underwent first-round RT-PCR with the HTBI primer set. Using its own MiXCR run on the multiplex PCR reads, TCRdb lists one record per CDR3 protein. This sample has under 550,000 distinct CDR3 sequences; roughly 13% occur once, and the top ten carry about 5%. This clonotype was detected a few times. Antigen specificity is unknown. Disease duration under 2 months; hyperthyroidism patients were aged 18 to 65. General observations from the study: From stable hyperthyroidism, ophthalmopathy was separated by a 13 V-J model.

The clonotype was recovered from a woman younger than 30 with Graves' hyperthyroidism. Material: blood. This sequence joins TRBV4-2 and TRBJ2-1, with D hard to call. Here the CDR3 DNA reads TGTGCCAGCAGCCAAGGGTCGGCCGATGAGCAGTTCTTC. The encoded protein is CASSQGSADEQFF.